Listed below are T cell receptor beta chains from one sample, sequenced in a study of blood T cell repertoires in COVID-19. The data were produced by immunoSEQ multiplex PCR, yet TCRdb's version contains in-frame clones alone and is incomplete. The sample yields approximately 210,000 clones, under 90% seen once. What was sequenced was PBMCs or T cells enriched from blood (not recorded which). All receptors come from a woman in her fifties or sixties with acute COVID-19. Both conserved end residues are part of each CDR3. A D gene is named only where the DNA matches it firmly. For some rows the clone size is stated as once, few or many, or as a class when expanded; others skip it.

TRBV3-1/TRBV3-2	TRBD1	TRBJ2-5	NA	CASSQVSNRGAETQYF	TGTGCCAGCAGCCAAGTAAGCAACAGGGGGGCAGAGACCCAGTACTTC
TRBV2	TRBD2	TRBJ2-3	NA	CASRPLAGGTDTQYF	TGTGCCAGCAGGCCACTAGCGGGGGGCACAGATACGCAGTATTTT
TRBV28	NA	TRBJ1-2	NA	CASSLQVRYGYTF	TGTGCCAGCAGTTTACAGGTTAGGTATGGCTACACCTTC
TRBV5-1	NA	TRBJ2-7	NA	CASSLSGFQDEQYF	TGCGCCAGCAGCTTAAGCGGGTTCCAAGACGAGCAGTACTTC
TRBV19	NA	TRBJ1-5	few	CASSKQVTQPQHF	TGTGCCAGTAGTAAACAGGTCACTCAGCCCCAGCATTTT
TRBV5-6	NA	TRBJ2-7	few	CASSLRGNTYEQYF	TGTGCCAGCAGCTTGCGAGGGAACACCTACGAGCAGTACTTC
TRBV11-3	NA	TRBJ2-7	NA	CASSLGDWGQYF	TGTGCCAGCAGTTTAGGGGACTGGGGGCAGTACTTC
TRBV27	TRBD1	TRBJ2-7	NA	CASRKNGQGLFDEQYF	TGTGCCAGCAGAAAGAATGGACAGGGTTTATTTGACGAGCAGTACTTC
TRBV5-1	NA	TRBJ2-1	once	CASSLTVSGEAEQFF	TGCGCCAGCAGCTTAACGGTATCGGGGGAAGCTGAGCAGTTCTTC
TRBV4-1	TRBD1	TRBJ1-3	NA	CASSPGQGASGNTIYF	TGCGCCAGCAGCCCCGGACAGGGGGCGTCTGGAAACACCATATATTTT
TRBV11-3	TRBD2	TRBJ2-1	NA	CASSVGAGGVDEQFF	TGTGCCAGCAGCGTCGGAGCGGGGGGAGTGGATGAGCAGTTCTTC
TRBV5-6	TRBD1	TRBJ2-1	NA	CASSYDRGLGLNEQFF	TGTGCCAGCAGCTACGACAGGGGGCTAGGATTAAATGAGCAGTTCTTC
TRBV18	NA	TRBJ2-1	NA	CASSPQRSGNEQFF	TGTGCCAGCTCACCACAAAGATCGGGGAATGAGCAGTTCTTC
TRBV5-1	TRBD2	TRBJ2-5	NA	CASSLFRAGGPGETQYF	TGCGCCAGCAGCTTGTTTCGAGCGGGGGGGCCCGGTGAGACCCAGTACTTC
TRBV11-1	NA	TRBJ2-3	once	CASSLAALGTDTQYF	TGTGCCAGCAGCTTAGCGGCCTTGGGCACAGATACGCAGTATTTT
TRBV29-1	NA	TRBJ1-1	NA	CSVDETRGIAFF	TGCAGCGTTGACGAAACTCGTGGTATAGCTTTCTTT
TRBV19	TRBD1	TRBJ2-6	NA	CASSPTGVLGANVLTF	TGTGCCAGTAGCCCAACAGGGGTGTTGGGGGCCAACGTCCTGACTTTC
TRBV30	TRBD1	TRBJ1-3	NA	CAWGQGLNTIYF	TGTGCCTGGGGACAGGGCCTGAACACCATATATTTT
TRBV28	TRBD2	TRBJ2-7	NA	CASSRAGVKVNEQYF	TGTGCCAGCAGTCGGGCGGGAGTTAAGGTCAACGAGCAGTACTTC
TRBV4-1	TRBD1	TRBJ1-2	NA	CASSQDQGAGYGYTF	TGCGCCAGCAGCCAAGATCAGGGGGCAGGGTATGGCTACACCTTC
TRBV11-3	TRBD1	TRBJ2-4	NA	CASSFEGAENIQYF	TGTGCCAGCAGCTTTGAGGGGGCGGAAAACATTCAGTACTTC
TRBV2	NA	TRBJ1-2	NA	CASRYGRDGYTF	TGTGCCAGCAGATACGGGCGGGATGGCTACACCTTC
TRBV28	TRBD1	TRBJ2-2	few	CASSRRSGTVLNWGNSGELFF	TGTGCCAGCAGCCGACGATCCGGGACAGTACTCAACTGGGGCAATTCCGGGGAGCTGTTTTTT
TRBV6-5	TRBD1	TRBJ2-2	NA	CASSYPDRGRTGELFF	TGTGCCAGCAGTTACCCTGACAGGGGGCGGACCGGGGAGCTGTTTTTT
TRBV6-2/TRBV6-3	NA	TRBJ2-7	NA	CASSYSTAGLSTYEQYF	TGTGCCAGCAGTTACTCGACGGCGGGGTTATCCACCTACGAGCAGTACTTC
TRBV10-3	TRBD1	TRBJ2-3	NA	CATKDRGGTDTQYF	TGTGCCACGAAGGACAGGGGTGGGACAGATACGCAGTATTTT